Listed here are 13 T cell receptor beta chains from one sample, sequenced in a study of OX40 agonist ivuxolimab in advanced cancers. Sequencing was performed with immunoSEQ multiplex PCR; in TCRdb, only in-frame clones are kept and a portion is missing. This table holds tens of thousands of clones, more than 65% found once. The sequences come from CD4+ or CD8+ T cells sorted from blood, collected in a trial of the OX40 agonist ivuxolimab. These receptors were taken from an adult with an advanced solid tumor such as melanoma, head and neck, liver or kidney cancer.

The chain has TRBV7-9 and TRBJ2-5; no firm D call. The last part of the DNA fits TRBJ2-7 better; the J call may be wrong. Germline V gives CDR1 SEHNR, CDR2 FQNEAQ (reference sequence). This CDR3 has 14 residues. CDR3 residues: CASSLGYTAYEQYF. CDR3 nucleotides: TGTGCCAGCAGCTTAGGTTACACCGCCTACGAGCAGTACTTC.

This CDR3 reads CASSLYGGDPIYGYTF. The CDR3 DNA is TGTGCCAGCAGTTTATACGGGGGGGATCCGATCTATGGCTACACCTTC. V gene TRBV27 combines with J gene TRBJ1-2; D possibly corresponds to TRBD1 (5 bases). The CDR3 runs to 16 residues. The germline gives CDR1 MNHEY, CDR2 SMNVEV (reference sequence). Deletions cut 1 base from V and 4 bases from J, with 16 bases between.

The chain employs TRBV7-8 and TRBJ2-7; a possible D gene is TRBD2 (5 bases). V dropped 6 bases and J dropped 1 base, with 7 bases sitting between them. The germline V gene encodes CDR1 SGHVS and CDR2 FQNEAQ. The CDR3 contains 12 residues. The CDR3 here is CASRGSSYEQYF. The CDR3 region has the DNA TGTGCCAGCAGGGGGAGTTCCTACGAGCAGTACTTC. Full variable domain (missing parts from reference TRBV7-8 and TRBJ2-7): GAGVSQSPRYKVAKRGQDVALRCDPISGHVSLFWYQQALGQGPEFLTYFQNEAQLDKSGLPSDRFFAERPEGSVSTLKIQRTQQEDSAVYLCASRGSSYEQYFGPGTRLTVT.

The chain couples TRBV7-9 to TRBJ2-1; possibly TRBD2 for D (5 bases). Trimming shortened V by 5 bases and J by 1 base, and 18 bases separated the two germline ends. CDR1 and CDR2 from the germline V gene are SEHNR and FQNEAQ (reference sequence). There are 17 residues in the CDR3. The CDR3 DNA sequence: TGTGCCAGCAGCCCCACGGGGTGGAGTACTTCCTACAATGAGCAGTTCTTC. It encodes CASSPTGWSTSYNEQFF. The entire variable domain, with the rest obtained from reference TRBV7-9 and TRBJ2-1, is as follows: DTGVSQNPRHKITKRGQNVTFRCDPISEHNRLYWYRQTLGQGPEFLTYFQNEAQLEKSRLLSDRFSAERPKGSFSTLEIQRTEQGDSAMYLCASSPTGWSTSYNEQFFGPGTRLTVL.

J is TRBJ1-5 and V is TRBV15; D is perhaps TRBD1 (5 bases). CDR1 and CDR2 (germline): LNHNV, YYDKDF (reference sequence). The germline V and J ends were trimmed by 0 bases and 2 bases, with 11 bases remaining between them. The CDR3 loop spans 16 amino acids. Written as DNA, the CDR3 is TGTGCCACCAGCAGAGATGGGGGATTAGGCAATCAGCCCCAGCATTTT. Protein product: CATSRDGGLGNQPQHF.

The CDR3 bases are TGTGCCAGCAGTTTGGGGGGTTGGGGCAAAAGCTACGAGCAGTACTTC. Encoded protein: CASSLGGWGKSYEQYF. The rearrangement joins TRBV2 to TRBJ2-7; TRBD2 is a possible D gene (6 bases). Germline CDR1 reads SNHLY; CDR2 reads FYNNEI. This CDR3 spans 16 amino acids. The V end was cut by 5 bases, the J end by 3 bases, with 20 bases between.

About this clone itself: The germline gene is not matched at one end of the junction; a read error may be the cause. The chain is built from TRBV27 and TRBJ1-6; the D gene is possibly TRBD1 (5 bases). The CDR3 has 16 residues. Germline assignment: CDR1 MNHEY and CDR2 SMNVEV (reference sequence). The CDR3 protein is CASSQSAGTYNSPLHF. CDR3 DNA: TGCGCCAGCAGCCAATCGGCAGGGACCTATAATTCACCCCTCCACTTT.

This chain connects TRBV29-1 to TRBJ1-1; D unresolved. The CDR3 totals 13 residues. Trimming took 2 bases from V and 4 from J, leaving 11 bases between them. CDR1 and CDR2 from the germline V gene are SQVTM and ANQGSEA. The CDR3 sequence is CSVEWGRRTEAFF. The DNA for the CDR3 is TGCAGCGTTGAATGGGGAAGGCGCACTGAAGCTTTCTTT.

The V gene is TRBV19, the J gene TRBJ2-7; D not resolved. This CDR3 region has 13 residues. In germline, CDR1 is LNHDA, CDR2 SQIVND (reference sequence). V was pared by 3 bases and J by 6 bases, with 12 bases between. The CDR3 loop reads CASSMGTTFEQYF. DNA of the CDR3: TGTGCCAGTAGTATGGGAACCACCTTCGAGCAGTACTTC.

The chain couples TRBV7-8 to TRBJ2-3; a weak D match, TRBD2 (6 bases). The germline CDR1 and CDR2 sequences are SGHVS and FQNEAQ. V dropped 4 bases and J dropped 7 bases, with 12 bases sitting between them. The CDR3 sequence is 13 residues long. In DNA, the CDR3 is TGTGCCAGCAGCTCCGGAGGGGATAATACGCAGTATTTT. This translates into CASSSGGDNTQYF.

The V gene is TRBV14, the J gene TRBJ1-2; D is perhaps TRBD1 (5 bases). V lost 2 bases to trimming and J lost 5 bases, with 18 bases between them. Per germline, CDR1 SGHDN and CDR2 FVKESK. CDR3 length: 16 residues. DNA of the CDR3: TGTGCCAGCAGCCAAAGGAACGGACACAGGAGATATGGCTACACCTTC. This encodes CASSQRNGHRRYGYTF.

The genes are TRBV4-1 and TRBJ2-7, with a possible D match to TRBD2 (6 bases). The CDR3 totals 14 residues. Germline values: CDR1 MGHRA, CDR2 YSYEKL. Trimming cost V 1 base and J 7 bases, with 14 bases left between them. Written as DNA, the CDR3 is TGCGCCAGCAGCCAAGTTTTAGGAGGGCATGAGCAGTACTTC. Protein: CASSQVLGGHEQYF.

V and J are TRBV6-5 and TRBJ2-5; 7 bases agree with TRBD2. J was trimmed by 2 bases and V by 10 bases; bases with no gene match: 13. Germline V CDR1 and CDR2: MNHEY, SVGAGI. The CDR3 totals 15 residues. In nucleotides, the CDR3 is TGTGCCACGCAGGAGGGCGCGGGGGTTCAAGAGACCCAGTACTTC. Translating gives CATQEGAGVQETQYF.